This TCR beta chain was identified in a study of regulatory and conventional T cells in RAG deficiency (dated by TCRdb to about 2017). About the study as a whole: High-throughput TCR beta sequencing was used to compare the diversity and composition of the Treg, conventional CD4+ and CD8+ T cell repertoires of RAG-deficient patients with those of healthy controls. Broader findings and caveats from the paper: Markedly lower Shannon entropy and higher Simpson indices were observed in RAG-deficient patients than in control T-cell subpopulations. Compared with controls, Omenn syndrome and CID/AS patients had approximately 100-fold fewer unique TCR beta sequences in Treg cells, whereas the reduction in the other subsets was roughly 9.8-fold. Rather than being bona fide Treg cells, the sorted CD25-high CD127-low cells in Omenn syndrome patients may represent peripherally activated cells. Some T-cell subset analyses were not performed for some subjects. All patient T-cell subsets had shorter CDR3 lengths; Omenn syndrome patients showed >75% Treg-Tconv repertoire overlap at nucleotide and amino acid level.

The library was produced with the immunoSEQ multiplex PCR assay. Genomic DNA from the sorted T-cell subsets was used to amplify and sequence rearranged TCR beta chain products. Under the source paper's analysis protocol: Shannon entropy and Simpson indices were used to measure the diversity of productive TCR beta rearrangements in each repertoire. To assess clonal expansion, the frequencies of the 100 most abundant productive TCR beta clonotypes were added up as a share of total reads. The TRB repertoires were scored with a self-reactivity index built on which amino acids appear at CDR3beta positions 6 and 7. Two-way ANOVA was applied to the repertoire analyses, whereas Student t or Mann-Whitney tests were applied to the flow cytometric analyses. TCRdb obtained this table from immuneACCESS and retained in-frame rearrangements with V and J assigned. These tables miss some clones; where compared with another copy, unresolved V genes account for less than half of the shortfall, and the remainder is unexplained. V, J and clone size were drawn from that table, and D and trimming were deduced from the DNA. The sample records 20,000 to 25,000 clones, approximately 95% of which are singletons. 1% to 1.5% of the sample goes to the ten largest clones.

The CDR3 numbers 10 residues from cysteine through phenylalanine. Only CDR3 DNA remains: 30 bases, in frame from the first base. Reading the germline V gene (reference sequence) gives CDR1 DFQATT and CDR2 SNEGSKA. As to this clone: Its binding antigen is unknown. An end of the junction differs from the germline gene, which may be a read error.

Conventional CD4+ T cells were purified from blood as CD25-low CD127-high cells before genomic DNA extraction. Several healthy control donors served as the comparison group for repertoire analyses. This sample was also put to use in a study of regulatory T cells. As that second paper reports: For the multiplex PCR, 52 forward TRBV primers and 13 reverse TRBJ primers were used, and amplification bias was corrected with both assay-based and computational methods. In patients, repertoires had restricted unique TRB V-J pairs and skewed V and J gene usage, with regulatory T cells showing the most marked changes. Between CD3G-deficient patients and healthy controls, the study compared T-cell receptor beta repertoires in sorted regulatory T cells, conventional CD4+ T cells and CD8+ T cells. Peripheral blood mononuclear cells were isolated by Ficoll density separation. Rearranged TRB loci were amplified from genomic DNA by multiplex PCR within the immunoSEQ assay. TRB amplicons were sequenced using an Illumina HiSeq platform. Custom algorithms error-filtered the raw sequences and aligned the raw sequences to reference gene sequences, after which the immunoSEQ online tools were used for analysis. Productive and nonproductive TRB rearrangement frequencies were evaluated among both unique and total sequences. Group comparisons used t tests, Mann-Whitney tests or two-way ANOVA run in Prism software.

This TCR was recovered from a human donor in good health. The sequencing sample was made of CD25- CD4+ T cells sorted from blood. The chain links TRBV20-1 with TRBJ2-7; TRBD1 is a possible D gene, resting on 6 matching bases. The base sequence is TGCAGTGCTTTGGCCGGGACACCCCCTTTC. Translated, it gives CSALAGTPPF.